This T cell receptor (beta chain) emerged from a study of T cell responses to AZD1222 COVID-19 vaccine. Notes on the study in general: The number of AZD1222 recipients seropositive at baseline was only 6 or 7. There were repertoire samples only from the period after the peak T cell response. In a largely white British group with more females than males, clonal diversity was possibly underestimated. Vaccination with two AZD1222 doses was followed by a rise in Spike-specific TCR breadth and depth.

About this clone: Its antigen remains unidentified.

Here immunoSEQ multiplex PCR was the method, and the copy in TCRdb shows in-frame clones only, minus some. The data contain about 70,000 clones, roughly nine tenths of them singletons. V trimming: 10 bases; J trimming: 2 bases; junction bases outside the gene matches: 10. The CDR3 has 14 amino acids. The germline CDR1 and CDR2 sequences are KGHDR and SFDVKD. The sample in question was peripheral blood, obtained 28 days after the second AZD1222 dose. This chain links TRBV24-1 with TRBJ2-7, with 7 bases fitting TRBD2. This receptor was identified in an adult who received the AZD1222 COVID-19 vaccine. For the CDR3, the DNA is TGTGCCACAATCCGGGAGGACCTACCCTACGAGCAGTACTTC. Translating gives CATIREDLPYEQYF.